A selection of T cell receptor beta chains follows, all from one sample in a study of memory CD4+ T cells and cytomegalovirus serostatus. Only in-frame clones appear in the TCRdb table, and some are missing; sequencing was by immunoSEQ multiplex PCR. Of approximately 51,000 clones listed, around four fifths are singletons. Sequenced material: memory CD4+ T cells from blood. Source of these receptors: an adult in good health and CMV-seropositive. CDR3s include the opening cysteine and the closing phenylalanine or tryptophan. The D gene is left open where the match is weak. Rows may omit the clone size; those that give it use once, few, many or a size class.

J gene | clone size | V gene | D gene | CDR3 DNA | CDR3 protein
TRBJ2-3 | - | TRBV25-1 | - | TGTGCCAGCAGTATAGCATTAGACACAGATACGCAGTATTTT | CASSIALDTDTQYF
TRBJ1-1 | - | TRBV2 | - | TGTGCCAGCAGTGGACAGGTAATGGGGACTGAAGCTTTCTTT | CASSGQVMGTEAFF
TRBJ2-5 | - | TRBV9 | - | TGTGCCAGCAGCTCCCCAAATGAGGAGACCCAGTACTTC | CASSSPNEETQYF
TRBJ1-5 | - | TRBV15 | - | TGTGCCACCAGCAGCTCATCGTATCAGCCCCAGCATTTT | CATSSSSYQPQHF
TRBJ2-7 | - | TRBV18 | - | TGTGCCAGCTCACCACCCGAGGGGGGGACCTACGAGCAGTACTTC | CASSPPEGGTYEQYF
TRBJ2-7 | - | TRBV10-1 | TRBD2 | TGCGCCAGCAGCAATAGCGGGGACAACGAGCAGTACTTC | CASSNSGDNEQYF
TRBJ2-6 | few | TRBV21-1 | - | TGTGCCAGCAGCAAAGCGCTTGACACCAGTTCTTCTGGGGCCAACGTCCTGACTTTC | CASSKALDTSSSGANVLTF
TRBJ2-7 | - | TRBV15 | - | TGTGCCACCGATGGGGGTGGGTACGAGCAGTACTTC | CATDGGGYEQYF
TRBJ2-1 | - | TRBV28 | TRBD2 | TGTGCCAGCAGTCAAACTAGCGACGGAGACAATGAGCAGTTCTTC | CASSQTSDGDNEQFF
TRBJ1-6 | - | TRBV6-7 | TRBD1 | TGTGCCAGCAGTTACTGGTCTAAGGCAGGGGGAAGGGAAGCCCCCTATAATTCACCCCTCCACTTT | CASSYWSKAGGREAPYNSPLHF
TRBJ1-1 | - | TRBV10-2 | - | TGCGCCAGCCTCATGGGGGGGTCGAACACTGAAGCTTTCTTT | CASLMGGSNTEAFF
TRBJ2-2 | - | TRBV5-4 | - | TGTGCCAGCAGCCCGGGAGGGGGCTTCGCCGGGGAGCTGTTTTTT | CASSPGGGFAGELFF
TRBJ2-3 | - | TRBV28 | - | TGTGCCAGCACCCCCCAGGCTCGGGGAGATACGCAGTATTTT | CASTPQARGDTQYF
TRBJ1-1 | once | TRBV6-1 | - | TGTGCCAACTCTTTAACAGGGAAGGACACTGAAGCTTTCTTT | CANSLTGKDTEAFF
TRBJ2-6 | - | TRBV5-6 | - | TGTGCCAGCAGCTTGGTGGCGGAGGGGCTCTCTGGGGCCAACGTCCTGACTTTC | CASSLVAEGLSGANVLTF
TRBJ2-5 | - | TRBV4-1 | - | TGCGCCAGCAGCCAAGAAGGGTCGCGGGAGACCCAGTACTTC | CASSQEGSRETQYF
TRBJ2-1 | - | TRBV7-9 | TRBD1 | TGTGCCAGCAGCGGGGACAGGGCCTCCAATGAGCAGTTCTTC | CASSGDRASNEQFF
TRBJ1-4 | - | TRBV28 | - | TGTGCCAGCAGTTTGCTCGTGGCGAATTATGAAAAACTGTTTTTT | CASSLLVANYEKLFF
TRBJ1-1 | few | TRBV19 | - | TGTGCCAGTAGTAGAGCAGGGAGGGACACTGAAGCTTTCTTT | CASSRAGRDTEAFF
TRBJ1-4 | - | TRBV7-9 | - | TGTGCCAGCAGCTTAGGGAGGTCCGGGATGGATGAAAAACTGTTTTTT | CASSLGRSGMDEKLFF
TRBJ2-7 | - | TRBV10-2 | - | TGCGCCAGCAGTGGAGCGACGTTGGTCGGGGGAACCCGTGGGGCCCCCTCCTACGAGCAGTACTTC | CASSGATLVGGTRGAPSYEQYF
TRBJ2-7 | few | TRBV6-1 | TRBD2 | TGTGCCAGCAGTGAACGATTATGGACTAGCGTTACCTACGAGCAGTACTTC | CASSERLWTSVTYEQYF
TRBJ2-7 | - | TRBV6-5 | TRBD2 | TGTGCCAGCCTAGCGGGGCTCACCTACGAGCAGTACTTC | CASLAGLTYEQYF
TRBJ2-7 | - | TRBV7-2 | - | TGTGCCAGCAGCTTAGCGCCGGGGAGCTCCTACGAGCAGTACTTC | CASSLAPGSSYEQYF
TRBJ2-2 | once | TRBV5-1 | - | TGCGCCAGCATTTCCGATAACACCGGGGAGCTGTTTTTT | CASISDNTGELFF
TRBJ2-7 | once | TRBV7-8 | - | TGTGCCAGCAGCCCCACCGTGATAGGGCAGGCTACTTCCTACGAGCAGTACTTC | CASSPTVIGQATSYEQYF
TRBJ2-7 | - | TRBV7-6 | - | TGTGCCAGCAGCTCCGGACAGACCTACGAGCAGTACTTC | CASSSGQTYEQYF
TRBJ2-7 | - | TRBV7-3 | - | TGTGCCAGCAGCCCGATGCACAGCTCCTACGAGCAGTACTTC | CASSPMHSSYEQYF
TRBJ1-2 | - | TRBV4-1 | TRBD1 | TGCGCCAGCAGCGCCCCAGGACAGGTCCGGTCTGGCTACACCTTC | CASSAPGQVRSGYTF
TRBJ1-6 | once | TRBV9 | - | TGTGCCAGCAGCGCTAGAAGGGGGGGCGATTCACCCCTCCACTTT | CASSARRGGDSPLHF
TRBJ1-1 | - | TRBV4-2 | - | TGTGCCAGCAGCCAAGAATTGAGGGCAAATATTGAAGCTTTCTTT | CASSQELRANIEAFF
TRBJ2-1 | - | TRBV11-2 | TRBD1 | TGTGCCAGCAGTCTAACCCCCGGGACAGGGATAGGGAAGCAGTTCTTC | CASSLTPGTGIGKQFF
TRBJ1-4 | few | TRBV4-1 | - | TGCGCCAGCAGCCAAGGCCACAGTGCAACTAATGAAAAACTGTTTTTT | CASSQGHSATNEKLFF
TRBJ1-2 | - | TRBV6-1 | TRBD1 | TGTGCCAGCAGGCTTGACAGGGTAGATGGCTACACCTTC | CASRLDRVDGYTF
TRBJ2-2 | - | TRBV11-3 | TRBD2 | TGTGCCAGCAGCTTAGGAGTTAGCGGGGAGTACACCGGGGAGCTGTTTTTT | CASSLGVSGEYTGELFF
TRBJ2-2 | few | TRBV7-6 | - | TGTGCCAGCAGGGAGGAGCCGAACACCGGGGAGCTGTTTTTT | CASREEPNTGELFF
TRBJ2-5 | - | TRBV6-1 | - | TGTGCCAGCAGTGTCTCCTGGGGGGAACAAGAGACCCAGTACTTC | CASSVSWGEQETQYF
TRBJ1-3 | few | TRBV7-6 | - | TGTGCCAGCAGCTTAGTTGCGGGGGTCGCTGGAAACACCATATATTTT | CASSLVAGVAGNTIYF
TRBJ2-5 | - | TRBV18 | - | TGTGCCAGCTCACCCCTGGGGGTTTCGGAGACCCAGTACTTC | CASSPLGVSETQYF
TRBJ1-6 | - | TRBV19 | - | TGTGCCAGTAGTATAGCGGACGGAGCCGATTCACCCCTCCACTTT | CASSIADGADSPLHF
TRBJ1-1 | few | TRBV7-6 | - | TGTGCCAGCAGCTCCCACGAGGGGACGACTGAAGCTTTCTTT | CASSSHEGTTEAFF
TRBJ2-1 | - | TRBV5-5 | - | TGTGCCAGCAGCCTCTCATCAGACAATGAGCAGTTCTTC | CASSLSSDNEQFF
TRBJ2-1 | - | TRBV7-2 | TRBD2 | TGTGCCAGCAGCCACCCGGGACTAGCGGGAAATGAGCAGTTCTTC | CASSHPGLAGNEQFF
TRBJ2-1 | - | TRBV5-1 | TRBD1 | TGCGCCAGCAGCCGGGCGGGACAGGGCTCCTACAATGAGCAGTTCTTC | CASSRAGQGSYNEQFF
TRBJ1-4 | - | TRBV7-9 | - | TGTGCCAGCAGCTTGGGTACAGCTAATGAAAAACTGTTTTTT | CASSLGTANEKLFF
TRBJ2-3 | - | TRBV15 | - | TGTGCCACCAGCAGAGGCGGTGCAGATACGCAGTATTTT | CATSRGGADTQYF
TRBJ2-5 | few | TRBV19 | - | TGTGCCAGTAGTCCCGGACGCCAAGAGACCCAGTACTTC | CASSPGRQETQYF
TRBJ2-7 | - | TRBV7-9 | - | TGTGCCAGCAGCTCCTTACAGAGACAGGCATACGAGCAGTACTTC | CASSSLQRQAYEQYF